This TCR beta chain was identified during a study of type 1 and type 2 diabetes patients. The PCR template was genomic DNA. Multiplex PCR with 30 forward and 13 reverse primers amplified the TCR beta CDR3. Using its own MiXCR run on the multiplex PCR reads, TCRdb lists one record per CDR3 protein. Of around 300,000 distinct CDR3 sequences in the sample, roughly 50% were seen once. CDR1 is MGHRA and CDR2 is YSYEKL in the germline V gene. The CDR3 totals 14 residues. V was trimmed by 1 base and J by 1 base, leaving 7 bases between them. The sample holds a few counts of this clonotype. V gene TRBV4-1 combines with J gene TRBJ1-1, with TRBD1 as a possible D gene (6 bases). Sequenced: peripheral blood mononuclear cells (PBMCs). The sequence came from a young man with type 2 diabetes. The CDR3 DNA sequence: TGCGCCAGCAGCCAAGTACAGGGGAACACTGAAGCTTTCTTT. Protein: CASSQVQGNTEAFF.